The 12 T cell receptor beta chains reported below all come from one sample, sequenced in a study of blood T cell repertoires in COVID-19 (dated by TCRdb to about 2020). Libraries were built with the immunoSEQ multiplex PCR assay. TCRdb retrieved this table from immuneACCESS and kept in-frame rearrangements only. Not all clones are present; in checked studies, unresolved V genes account for under half, and no reason is known for the remainder. The sample contains around 200,000 clones, approximately 87% of them found a single time. The leading ten clones occupy about 4% of the sample. The sample consisted of peripheral blood. Receptor source: a young man with active or convalescent COVID-19.

The chain combines TRBV7-8 with TRBJ2-5; TRBD1 matches at 8 bases. From germline, CDR1 is SGHVS and CDR2 FQNEAQ. The CDR3 runs to 15 residues. V was clipped by 5 bases and J by 5 bases; unmatched bases: 10. This chain's CDR3 is CASSQRTGSGETQYF. The CDR3, as DNA: TGTGCCAGCAGCCAACGGACAGGGTCGGGGGAGACCCAGTACTTC.

The chain is built from TRBV5-1 and TRBJ1-2; 7 nucleotides align to TRBD1. Germline V gives CDR1 SGHRS, CDR2 YFSETQ. The CDR3 extends over 16 amino acids. V was pared by 0 bases and J by 12 bases, with 17 bases of the junction left unmatched. For the CDR3, the DNA is TGCGCCAGCAGCTTGGGGGACAGTGACGTTTTCGGCCTAAACACCTTC. It yields the protein CASSLGDSDVFGLNTF.

In DNA, the CDR3 is TGTGCCAGCAGTGACCGTAGGGGCTACGAGCAGTACTTC. Amino acid sequence: CASSDRRGYEQYF. V is TRBV25-1 and J is TRBJ2-7, with a weak D call TRBD1 (5 bases). The CDR3 runs to 13 residues. The germline V gene encodes CDR1 MGHDK and CDR2 SYGVNS. Trimming took off 3 bases at V and 3 bases at J, with 9 bases between the two ends.

For this clone: The limits of the CDR3 on the DNA are not certain, so only TCRdb's listed CDR3 is given. This CDR3 reads CASSLFASGSREFF. The V call is TRBV28, the J call TRBJ2-1; the table's D gene call, TRBD2, was not cross checked with the DNA. The V gene's germline CDR1 is MDHEN and CDR2 SYDVKM. The CDR3 is 14 amino acids long, termini counted.

The chain combines TRBV9 with TRBJ2-3; no firm D call. The CDR3 consists of 13 residues. Germline-derived CDR1 and CDR2 are SGDLS and YYNGEE. V lost 4 bases to trimming and J lost 3 bases, with 9 bases between them. The CDR3 loop is CASSRQQTDTQYF. For the CDR3, the DNA is TGTGCCAGCAGCCGACAACAGACAGATACGCAGTATTTT.

The V and J genes are TRBV25-1 and TRBJ2-7, with TRBD2 as a possible D gene (6 bases). Germline CDR1 reads MGHDK; CDR2 reads SYGVNS. The V and J ends lost 3 bases and 1 base respectively, with 10 bases between them. The CDR3 is 14 amino acids. Here the CDR3 reads CASSERELSYEQYF. The CDR3 DNA sequence: TGTGCCAGCAGTGAGCGGGAACTTTCCTACGAGCAGTACTTC.

The chain carries TRBV11-2 and TRBJ2-7, with 8 bases aligning to TRBD1. J gave up 2 bases and V 3 bases, and 3 bases lay outside the gene matches. This CDR3 is built from 14 residues. Germline values: CDR1 SGHAT, CDR2 FQNNGV. In DNA, the CDR3 is TGTGCCAGCAGCTTTGGGACAGGTACCTACGAGCAGTACGTC. Its translation is CASSFGTGTYEQYV.

The chain combines TRBV6-5 with TRBJ1-2; D is uncertain. V was clipped by 0 bases and J by 6 bases, with 11 bases between them. The CDR3 is 14 amino acids. Germline V gives CDR1 MNHEY, CDR2 SVGAGI. CDR3 sequence reads: CASSYSTPVHGYTF. The CDR3 bases are TGTGCCAGCAGTTACTCGACTCCGGTCCATGGCTACACCTTC.

This sequence joins TRBV14 and TRBJ1-2, with D hard to call. V gave up 1 base and J gave up 4 bases, with 7 bases separating them. The CDR3 covers 13 residues. Per germline, CDR1 SGHDN and CDR2 FVKESK. The CDR3 nucleotides read TGTGCCAGCAGCCAAGGAGGTGGCTATGGCTACACCTTC. Amino acids: CASSQGGGYGYTF. The variable domain in full, with the rest retrieved from reference TRBV14 and TRBJ1-2, is EAGVTQFPSHSVIEKGQTVTLRCDPISGHDNLYWYRRVMGKEIKFLLHFVKESKQDESGMPNNRFLAERTGGTYSTLKVQPAELEDSGVYFCASSQGGGYGYTFGSGTRLTVV.

The gene calls are TRBV24-1 and TRBJ1-5; D not resolved. Trimming pared 5 bases from V and 9 bases from J, leaving 10 bases between. The germline CDR1 and CDR2 sequences are KGHDR and SFDVKD. The CDR3 loop spans 12 amino acids. CDR3 sequence: CATSAQFGPQHF. In DNA form, the CDR3 reads TGTGCCACCAGTGCCCAGTTTGGGCCCCAGCATTTT.

The V and J genes are TRBV5-4 and TRBJ1-2; 8 positions agree with TRBD1. Germline CDR1 and CDR2: SGHNT and YYREEE (reference sequence). The CDR3 runs to 14 residues. V trimming: 4 bases; J trimming: 8 bases; junction bases outside the gene matches: 10. The CDR3 DNA reads TGTGCCAGCAGCACCCCGGACAGGGCGGGAGGCTACACCTTC. Protein: CASSTPDRAGGYTF.

This CDR3 is CASAQKSPFTGNTIYF. The CDR3 bases are TGCGCCAGCGCCCAGAAATCACCGTTCACTGGAAACACCATATATTTT. The chain employs TRBV5-1 and TRBJ1-3; D not resolved. Germline values: CDR1 SGHRS, CDR2 YFSETQ. Trimming left V 7 bases short and J 2 bases short, with 19 bases between. The CDR3 runs 16 residues. The full variable domain, its missing parts supplied by reference TRBV5-1 and TRBJ1-3, is KAGVTQTPRYLIKTRGQQVTLSCSPISGHRSVSWYQQTPGQGLQFLFEYFSETQRNKGNFPGRFSGRQFSNSRSEMNVSTLELGDSALYLCASAQKSPFTGNTIYFGEGSWLTVV.